This T cell receptor (beta chain) appears in the sequencing data of a study of blood T cells in healthy people across ages. The ends were cut back, 7 bases at V and 0 bases at J, with 16 bases in the middle. From germline, CDR1 is MNHEY and CDR2 SVGAGI. There are 15 residues in the CDR3. A sample-barcoded 5' primer and a J-beta primer mix were used in a second PCR of roughly 7 to 11 cycles. MiXCR was run by TCRdb on the 5' RACE reads, yielding one entry per CDR3 protein. The profile shows about a million distinct CDR3 sequences, 45% to 60% of them singletons. The TCR was taken from an older woman in good health. This chain connects TRBV6-5 to TRBJ2-7, with D perhaps matching TRBD1 or TRBD2 (6 bases each). Sample: blood. As DNA, the CDR3 is TGTGCCAGCAAAAAAACGGAGGGGGTCTCCTACGAGCAGTACTTC. It specifies CASKKTEGVSYEQYF.